Listed below are T cell receptor beta chains from one sample, sequenced in a study of shared clonotypes between healthy human individuals. TCRdb's table, derived via immunoSEQ multiplex PCR, lists solely in-frame clones and lacks some. The sample shows about 330,000 clones, about 74% of them seen only once. The sequencing sample was made of memory CD4+ T cells sorted from blood. The receptors shown here come from a man aged 25-45 years in good health. The CDR3 runs from the conserved cysteine through the conserved F or W. Fields, in order: V gene, clone size, J gene, D gene, CDR3 DNA, CDR3 protein. D genes are given only for firm matches. Clone size is shown for a subset of rows, as once, few, many or a class of expanded clone.

v_call: TRBV28
clone_size: -
j_call: TRBJ2-3
d_call: TRBD2
cdr3_nt: TGTGCCAGCAGCCACCGCAGGGGGACTAGCTTTGGCACGCAGTATTTT
cdr3_aa: CASSHRRGTSFGTQYF

v_call: TRBV9
clone_size: -
j_call: TRBJ1-1
d_call: -
cdr3_nt: TGTGCCAGCAGCGTAGACAGATTAAACACTGAAGCTTTCTTT
cdr3_aa: CASSVDRLNTEAFF

v_call: TRBV27
clone_size: -
j_call: TRBJ2-3
d_call: TRBD2
cdr3_nt: TGTGCCAGCAGCCGTGGCACCCCAACTAGCGGGATGGGGGATACGCAGTATTTT
cdr3_aa: CASSRGTPTSGMGDTQYF

v_call: TRBV28
clone_size: few
j_call: TRBJ2-5
d_call: TRBD1
cdr3_nt: TGTGCCAGCAGTTTGGGACAGGATCTAGAGACCCAGTACTTC
cdr3_aa: CASSLGQDLETQYF

v_call: TRBV6-5
clone_size: few
j_call: TRBJ2-5
d_call: -
cdr3_nt: TGTGCCAGCAGTTCCCCAGGGAGCGCCCAAGAGACCCAGTACTTC
cdr3_aa: CASSSPGSAQETQYF

v_call: TRBV4-2
clone_size: -
j_call: TRBJ2-1
d_call: -
cdr3_nt: TGTGCCAGCAGCCGAGCTTATAATGAGCAGTTCTTC
cdr3_aa: CASSRAYNEQFF

v_call: TRBV5-8
clone_size: -
j_call: TRBJ2-5
d_call: -
cdr3_nt: TGTGCCAGCAGCTTGACAGGGACTAAAGAGACCCAGTACTTC
cdr3_aa: CASSLTGTKETQYF

v_call: TRBV10-3
clone_size: once
j_call: TRBJ2-2
d_call: TRBD2
cdr3_nt: TGTGCCATCGGGGCGGGAGGGCCATCCGGGGAGCTGTTTTTT
cdr3_aa: CAIGAGGPSGELFF

v_call: TRBV15
clone_size: -
j_call: TRBJ2-6
d_call: -
cdr3_nt: TGTGCCACCAGCAGGGTCTCTGGGGCCAACGTCCTGACTTTC
cdr3_aa: CATSRVSGANVLTF

v_call: TRBV10-3
clone_size: -
j_call: TRBJ2-3
d_call: -
cdr3_nt: TGTGCCATCAGGCCGGGACCCCCGAGTGGAGATACGCAGTATTTT
cdr3_aa: CAIRPGPPSGDTQYF

v_call: TRBV7-8
clone_size: -
j_call: TRBJ1-2
d_call: -
cdr3_nt: TGTGCCAGCAGCACGGGAGGGTTTAACTATGGCTACACCTTC
cdr3_aa: CASSTGGFNYGYTF

v_call: TRBV4-1
clone_size: -
j_call: TRBJ1-4
d_call: -
cdr3_nt: TGCGCCAGCAGAAAGGGGCCTGGTGAAAAACTGTTTTTT
cdr3_aa: CASRKGPGEKLFF

v_call: TRBV11-3
clone_size: -
j_call: TRBJ2-5
d_call: -
cdr3_nt: TGTGCCAGCAGCCGAGGGGGGGCTGCGGAGACCCAGTACTTC
cdr3_aa: CASSRGGAAETQYF

v_call: TRBV7-3
clone_size: -
j_call: TRBJ2-2
d_call: -
cdr3_nt: TGTGCCAGCAGCCTCACAGGGCCGAGCGGGGAGCTGTTTTTT
cdr3_aa: CASSLTGPSGELFF

v_call: TRBV5-6
clone_size: -
j_call: TRBJ2-4
d_call: TRBD1
cdr3_nt: TGTGCCAGCAGCTTGAGGGGGCGGCTAGCCAAAAACATTCAGTACTTC
cdr3_aa: CASSLRGRLAKNIQYF

v_call: TRBV7-2
clone_size: -
j_call: TRBJ2-1
d_call: TRBD2
cdr3_nt: TGTGCCAGCAGCTCCGGGGGAGGGACGGTTTGGAGCGGTGAGCAGTTCTTC
cdr3_aa: CASSSGGGTVWSGEQFF